This T cell receptor (beta chain) is drawn from a study of blood T cell repertoires in COVID-19. For the study at large: There were acute and convalescent COVID-19 samples, and they came from the United States, Italy and Spain. T cells, B-cell-depleted T cells, or PBMCs supplied cDNA or gDNA.

Study processing details: Nucleated cell counts were estimated from reference gene primer amplification. TCRdb keeps only in-frame clones here, not all; method: immunoSEQ multiplex PCR. The DNA was the basis for D and trimming; V, J and clone size are from that table. Of some 140,000 clones listed, 78% are singletons. From germline, CDR1 is SGHTS and CDR2 YDEGEE. V shed 3 bases, J shed 6 bases, and the junction held 9 bases outside the gene matches. The CDR3 contains 15 residues. The genes are TRBV5-8 and TRBJ2-4, with TRBD2 matching 7 bases. The source is an elderly man with acute or convalescent COVID-19. Sequencing was done on a sample of peripheral blood. The CDR3 DNA is TGTGCCAGCAGCTCCTGGACTAGTTCGGGAAACATTCAGTACTTC. Residues: CASSSWTSSGNIQYF. Combining the CDR3 with reference TRBV5-8 and TRBJ2-4 gives the whole variable domain EAGVTQSPTHLIKTRGQQATLRCSPISGHTSVYWYQQALGLGLQFLLWYDEGEERNRGNFPPRFSGRQFPNYSSELNVNALELEDSALYLCASSSWTSSGNIQYFGAGTRLSVL.